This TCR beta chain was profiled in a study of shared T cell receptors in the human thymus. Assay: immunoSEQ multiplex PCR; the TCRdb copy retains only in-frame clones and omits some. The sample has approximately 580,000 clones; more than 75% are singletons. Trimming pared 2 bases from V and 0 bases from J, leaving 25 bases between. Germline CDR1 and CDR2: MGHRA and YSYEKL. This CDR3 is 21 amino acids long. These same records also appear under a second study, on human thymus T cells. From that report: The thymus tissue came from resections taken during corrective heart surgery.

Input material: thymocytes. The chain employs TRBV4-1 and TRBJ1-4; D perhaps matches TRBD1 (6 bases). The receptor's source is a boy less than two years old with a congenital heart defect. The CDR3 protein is CASSQSPFGQSYEATNEKLFF. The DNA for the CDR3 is TGCGCCAGCAGCCAATCTCCCTTTGGACAGTCATATGAAGCAACTAATGAAAAACTGTTTTTT.